The subject of this entry is one T cell receptor (beta chain). Libraries were prepared by immunoSEQ multiplex PCR; TCRdb keeps only in-frame clonotypes and omits some of them. The table includes under 110,000 clones, about 89% detected once. This entry is derived from a study of T cell changes during pregnancy in multiple sclerosis. This CDR3 contains 13 residues. V shed 3 bases and J shed 0 bases, with 6 bases lying between them. Germline values: CDR1 SGDLS, CDR2 YYNGEE. The specimen was peripheral blood, collected before pregnancy. J is TRBJ1-2 and V is TRBV9; weak D call: TRBD1 (5 bases). The sequence was collected from a female donor with multiple sclerosis, enrolled in a pregnancy study. The CDR3: CASSGTSNYGYTF. CDR3 in DNA: TGTGCCAGCAGCGGGACATCTAACTATGGCTACACCTTC.